This passage covers 17 T cell receptor beta chains from one sample sequenced in a study of regulatory dendritic cells for organ transplantation. The repertoire was sequenced with immunoSEQ multiplex PCR; TCRdb's copy has only in-frame clones and lacks some. The profile covers 25,000 to 30,000 clones, with approximately 77% appearing a single time and roughly 0.4% taken by the ten largest. Sequencing input: naive CD8+ T cells from blood. Subset indicated: CD45RA+ naive T cells. Every receptor here comes from a human donor in good health.

This chain uses TRBV10-1 with TRBJ1-5; 8 nucleotides match TRBD1. The junction had 10 bases not matched to a gene; V was cut back by 5 bases and J by 1 base. Germline CDR1 reads WNHNN; CDR2 reads SYGVQD (reference sequence). The length of the CDR3 is 17 residues. CDR3 residues: CASSRETGVGSNQPQHF. The CDR3 region has the DNA TGCGCCAGCAGTCGAGAGACAGGGGTAGGGAGCAATCAGCCCCAGCATTTT.

The chain uses TRBV18 and TRBJ1-2, with D hard to call. The CDR3 is 17 residues long. Germline V gives CDR1 KGHSH, CDR2 LQKENI. V lost 0 bases and J 1 base, leaving 15 bases between the germline ends. CDR3 loop: CASSPPGSGGYNYGYTF. The CDR3, as DNA: TGTGCCAGCTCACCACCGGGCAGCGGCGGATATAACTATGGCTACACCTTC.

This chain connects TRBV27 to TRBJ2-5; maybe TRBD1 (6 bases). Looked up from germline, CDR1 is MNHEY and CDR2 is SMNVEV (reference sequence). The CDR3 extends over 14 amino acids. Trimming took 3 bases from V and 3 from J, leaving 11 bases between them. The CDR3 region is CASSLAGVEETQYF. CDR3 DNA sequence: TGTGCCAGCAGTTTGGCAGGGGTGGAAGAGACCCAGTACTTC.

The CDR3 bases are TGTGCCAGCAGTGAATACGACTCTGTCAATTCACCCCTCCACTTT. Translating it yields CASSEYDSVNSPLHF. This rearrangement joins TRBV25-1 to TRBJ1-6; D is undetermined. Germline CDR1 reads MGHDK; CDR2 reads SYGVNS. V dropped 0 bases and J dropped 7 bases, with 10 bases sitting between them. This CDR3 has 15 residues.

This chain links TRBV4-1 with TRBJ2-7; weak D call: TRBD1 (5 bases). The CDR3 length is 14 residues. V dropped 1 base and J dropped 2 bases, with 9 bases sitting between them. The germline gives CDR1 MGHRA, CDR2 YSYEKL. This CDR3 is CASSQVQGPYEQYF. Here the CDR3 DNA reads TGCGCCAGCAGCCAAGTCCAGGGCCCCTACGAGCAGTACTTC.

J is TRBJ1-6 and V is TRBV11-2; D possibly corresponds to TRBD1 (5 bases). Germline CDR1 is SGHAT and CDR2 is FQNNGV. The CDR3 loop spans 14 amino acids. Trimming pared 6 bases from V and 0 bases from J, leaving 6 bases between. The CDR3 DNA follows: TGTGCCAGCAGTCAGGGCTCCTATAATTCACCCCTCCACTTT. This translates into CASSQGSYNSPLHF.

This clone was detected a few times. This chain joins TRBV10-1 and TRBJ2-7, with TRBD1 matching 9 bases. The J segment lost 5 bases and the V segment lost 10 bases, leaving 9 bases of the junction unmatched. Germline V gene data show CDR1 as WNHNN and CDR2 as SYGVQD (reference sequence). This CDR3 has 13 amino acids. CDR3: CAIRDREQDEQYF. In DNA form, the CDR3 reads TGCGCCATCCGGGACAGGGAGCAGGACGAGCAGTACTTC.

The chain combines TRBV9 with TRBJ2-4; D possibly corresponds to TRBD1 (6 bases). V was trimmed by 2 bases and J by 0 bases, leaving 9 bases between them. This CDR3 contains 15 residues. The germline V gene encodes CDR1 SGDLS and CDR2 YYNGEE. The DNA for the CDR3 is TGTGCCAGCAGCGTGCAGGGGTCAGCCAAAAACATTCAGTACTTC. Translated, it gives CASSVQGSAKNIQYF.

This chain uses TRBV7-8 with TRBJ2-5; tentative D call: TRBD2 (6 bases). CDR1 and CDR2 (germline): SGHVS, FQNEAQ. There are 16 residues in the CDR3. Trimming cost V 5 bases and J 5 bases, with 21 bases left between them. The CDR3 sequence: CASSPILGLREETQYF. The CDR3 DNA is TGTGCCAGCAGCCCGATTTTGGGCCTCCGGGAGGAGACCCAGTACTTC.

The rearrangement links TRBV7-2 to TRBJ2-4, with D possibly TRBD2 on 6 matching bases. The V and J ends lost 5 bases and 8 bases respectively, with 19 bases between them. The CDR3 loop spans 15 amino acids. Germline CDR1 SGHTA, CDR2 FQGNSA. CDR3 residues: CASSLEVTRRDIQYF. The CDR3 DNA follows: TGTGCCAGCAGCCTCGAAGTGACTAGAAGAGACATTCAGTACTTC.

The rearrangement joins TRBV6-5 to TRBJ2-2, with TRBD2 as a possible D gene (7 bases). Germline V gene data show CDR1 as MNHEY and CDR2 as SVGAGI. The CDR3 runs to 12 residues. CDR3 sequence reads: CATRGASGELFF. CDR3 DNA sequence: TGTGCGACCCGGGGGGCTTCCGGGGAGCTGTTTTTT.

The table lists this clone with a few counts. The rearrangement joins TRBV7-9 to TRBJ1-1; D is unresolved. Germline assignment: CDR1 SEHNR and CDR2 FQNEAQ (reference sequence). V lost 5 bases, J lost 1 base, and 5 bases lay in between. This CDR3 has 12 residues. CDR3 residues: CASSLWNTEAFF. The CDR3 DNA follows: TGTGCCAGCAGCCTCTGGAACACTGAAGCTTTCTTT.

The chain recombines TRBV27 with TRBJ1-5; D unclear. Germline values: CDR1 MNHEY, CDR2 SMNVEV (reference sequence). Trimming pared 3 bases from V and 2 bases from J, leaving 11 bases between. The CDR3 consists of 15 residues. CDR3 sequence reads: CASSLAGSGNQPQHF. In DNA, the CDR3 is TGTGCCAGCAGTTTGGCAGGATCGGGCAATCAGCCCCAGCATTTT.

The V gene is TRBV7-8, the J gene TRBJ2-1, with 11 positions matching TRBD2. After removal of 0 bases from V and 8 bases from J, the junction contained 15 bases not matched to a gene. The CDR3 consists of 19 residues. The germline V gene has CDR1 SGHVS and CDR2 FQNEAQ. CDR3 sequence reads: CASSLAPPGLAGGGDEQFF. The CDR3 bases are TGTGCCAGCAGCTTAGCACCTCCTGGGCTAGCGGGGGGTGGGGATGAGCAGTTCTTC.

CDR3 coding DNA: TGTGCCAGCAGCCTTACAGGGGCCACTGAAGCTTTCTTT. It codes for CASSLTGATEAFF. J is TRBJ1-1 and V is TRBV5-6, with 7 bases matching TRBD1. V gave up 4 bases and J gave up 4 bases; unmatched junction bases: 4. The length of the CDR3 is 13 residues. Germline CDR1 is SGHDT and CDR2 is YYEEEE.

Only a few counts were recorded for this clone. The chain is built from TRBV7-9 and TRBJ1-4; 7 bases are shared with TRBD1. Germline V gene sequence: CDR1 SEHNR, CDR2 FQNEAQ (reference sequence). The J segment lost 2 bases and the V segment lost 5 bases, leaving 5 bases of the junction unmatched. This CDR3 is built from 15 residues. CDR3 sequence reads: CASSGPGQTNEKLFF. DNA of the CDR3: TGTGCCAGCAGCGGACCGGGACAGACTAATGAAAAACTGTTTTTT.

This clone was found once. The chain employs TRBV10-3 and TRBJ2-6; TRBD2 agrees at 13 bases. V shed 7 bases and J 2 bases; nucleotides not matched to a gene: 14. In germline, CDR1 is ENHRY, CDR2 SYGVKD. CDR3 length: 20 residues. The CDR3 is CAITDLGGTSGIPGANVLTF. The CDR3 DNA reads as TGTGCCATCACCGACCTAGGGGGGACTAGCGGGATTCCTGGGGCCAACGTCCTGACTTTC.